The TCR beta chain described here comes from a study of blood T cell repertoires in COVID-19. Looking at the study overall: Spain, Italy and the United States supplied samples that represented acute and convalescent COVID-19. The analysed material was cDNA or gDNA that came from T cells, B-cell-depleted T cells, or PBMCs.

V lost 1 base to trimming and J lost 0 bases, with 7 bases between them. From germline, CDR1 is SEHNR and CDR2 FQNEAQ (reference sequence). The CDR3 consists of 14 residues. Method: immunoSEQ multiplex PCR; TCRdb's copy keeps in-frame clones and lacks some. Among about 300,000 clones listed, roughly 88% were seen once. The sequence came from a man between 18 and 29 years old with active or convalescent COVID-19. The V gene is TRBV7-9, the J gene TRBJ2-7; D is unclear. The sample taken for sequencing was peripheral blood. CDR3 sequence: CASSLDRVSYEQYF. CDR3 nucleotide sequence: TGTGCCAGCAGCTTAGACCGGGTCTCCTACGAGCAGTACTTC.